The 21 T cell receptor beta chains given below trace back to one sample, sequenced in a study of blood T cell repertoires in COVID-19. TCRdb's table, derived via immunoSEQ multiplex PCR, lists solely in-frame clones and lacks some. Of under 200,000 clones listed, approximately 82% are singletons. Input material: PBMCs or T cells enriched from blood (not recorded which). These TCRs come from a man in his fifties or sixties who had recovered from COVID-19.

The V call is TRBV5-4, the J call TRBJ2-5, with D possibly being TRBD1 (5 bases). CDR3 length: 15 amino acids. V shed 0 bases and J shed 4 bases, with 13 bases lying between them. CDR1 is SGHNT, CDR2 YYREEE, per germline (reference sequence). CDR3 residues: CASSLVWGNTETQYF. The CDR3 DNA follows: TGTGCCAGCAGCTTGGTATGGGGCAACACAGAGACCCAGTACTTC.

This sequence joins TRBV30 and TRBJ1-1, with 7 positions matching TRBD1. CDR3 size: 12 residues. Germline CDR1 reads GTSNPN; CDR2 reads SVGIG (reference sequence). V lost 1 base, J lost 6 bases, and 2 bases stayed unmatched. The CDR3 protein is CAWSDRGAEAFF. CDR3 nucleotides: TGTGCCTGGAGTGACAGGGGTGCTGAAGCTTTCTTT.

V and J are TRBV6-5 and TRBJ2-7, with TRBD1 matching 9 bases. J lost 7 bases, V lost 2 bases, and 12 bases had no gene match. Germline V CDR1 and CDR2: MNHEY, SVGAGI. The CDR3 covers 16 residues. The CDR3 loop is CASSYLGTGWTGEQYF. As DNA, the CDR3 is TGTGCCAGCAGTTACCTCGGGACAGGGTGGACCGGGGAGCAGTACTTC.

The rearrangement links TRBV6-5 to TRBJ1-1; tentatively, D is TRBD1 (6 bases). Germline V CDR1 and CDR2: MNHEY, SVGAGI. Trimming shortened V by 7 bases and J by 3 bases, and 12 bases separated the two germline ends. The CDR3 runs 13 residues. CDR3 sequence reads: CASNGGRDTEAFF. The CDR3 DNA reads TGTGCCAGCAACGGGGGGCGCGACACTGAAGCTTTCTTT.

The V gene is TRBV7-8, the J gene TRBJ1-5, with D maybe TRBD1 (5 bases). The V end was cut by 5 bases, the J end by 4 bases, with 21 bases between. Germline lookup yields CDR1 SGHVS and CDR2 FQNEAQ. This CDR3 has 17 residues. The CDR3, as DNA: TGTGCCAGCAGCCAAGACGGTGGCTATGGGGGGAATCAGCCCCAGCATTTT. Translated, it gives CASSQDGGYGGNQPQHF.

CDR3 in DNA: TGTGCCAGCAGCAGACAGGGGGCGAACACCGGGGAGCTGTTTTTT. It specifies CASSRQGANTGELFF. The chain couples TRBV11-2 to TRBJ2-2, with 9 bases fitting TRBD1. Germline CDR1 reads SGHAT; CDR2 reads FQNNGV. This CDR3 has 15 amino acids. The ends lost 5 bases at V and 0 bases at J; junction bases unmatched: 1.

This clone showed up just once. The rearrangement joins TRBV6-5 to TRBJ1-2; the D gene is possibly TRBD1 (6 bases). Germline values: CDR1 MNHEY, CDR2 SVGAGI. Trimming left V 8 bases short and J 5 bases short, with 12 bases between. The CDR3 loop spans 12 amino acids. CDR3 residues: CASRLDRYGYTF. The DNA of the CDR3 is TGTGCCAGCCGACTGGACAGATATGGCTACACCTTC.

This chain connects TRBV12-5 to TRBJ2-1, with D maybe TRBD2 (5 bases). Germline V CDR1 and CDR2: LGHNT, FRNRAP. This CDR3 has 13 residues. V was shortened by 6 bases and J by 2 bases, with 8 bases between the two germline ends. For the CDR3, the DNA is TGTGCTAGTGGCACGGAGGCCTACAATGAGCAGTTCTTC. Protein: CASGTEAYNEQFF.

The genes are TRBV28 and TRBJ2-7; D not certain. This CDR3 is built from 17 residues. Germline V CDR1 and CDR2: MDHEN, SYDVKM. Trimming took off 1 base at V and 0 bases at J, with 16 bases between the two ends. This CDR3 is CASSLSPVVASSYEQYF. DNA for the CDR3: TGTGCCAGCAGTTTATCCCCTGTAGTAGCCAGCTCCTACGAGCAGTACTTC.

V gene TRBV19 combines with J gene TRBJ2-6; 7 bases fit TRBD1. The CDR3 length is 15 residues. V lost 7 bases to trimming and J lost 1 base; unmatched junction nucleotides: 4. The germline gives CDR1 LNHDA, CDR2 SQIVND (reference sequence). In DNA form, the CDR3 reads TGTGCCAGTACCCCGACAGGGTCTGGGGCCAACGTCCTGACTTTC. As protein: CASTPTGSGANVLTF.

V usage is TRBV7-8 and J usage is TRBJ2-7, with a possible D match to TRBD2 (6 bases). CDR1 SGHVS and CDR2 FQNEAQ come from the germline V gene. Trimming stripped 5 bases from V and 6 bases from J, with 17 bases between. The CDR3 extends over 14 amino acids. For the CDR3, the DNA is TGTGCCAGCAGCCCACCCCTTACAGCGGGCGAGCAGTACTTC. Translated: CASSPPLTAGEQYF.

The CDR3 DNA follows: TGTGCCAGCAAGGAGGGGAAGGGAAATTCACCCCTCCACTTT. It encodes CASKEGKGNSPLHF. The chain couples TRBV2 to TRBJ1-6; tentative D call: TRBD1 (5 bases). V lost 7 bases to trimming and J lost 7 bases, with 14 bases between them. Germline V gene data show CDR1 as SNHLY and CDR2 as FYNNEI. CDR3 size: 14 residues.

This rearrangement joins TRBV4-1 to TRBJ2-7; D gene uncertain. The germline CDR1 and CDR2 sequences are MGHRA and YSYEKL. V was shortened by 0 bases and J by 2 bases, with 8 bases between the two germline ends. The CDR3 totals 14 residues. CDR3 sequence: CASSQESFPYEQYF. DNA for the CDR3: TGCGCCAGCAGCCAAGAGTCTTTTCCCTACGAGCAGTACTTC.

This rearrangement joins TRBV24-1 to TRBJ2-7; 8 bases map to TRBD1. V gave up 5 bases and J gave up 5 bases; unmatched junction bases: 13. Germline V gives CDR1 KGHDR, CDR2 SFDVKD. This CDR3 contains 16 residues. The CDR3 here is CATSGQTTGGSHEQYF. The DNA of the CDR3 is TGTGCCACCAGTGGCCAGACAACAGGGGGGAGCCACGAGCAGTACTTC.

The chain carries TRBV19 and TRBJ2-1, with TRBD2 identical over 7 bases. Germline trimming cut 6 bases from V and 4 bases from J; bases unmatched to any gene: 6. CDR1 and CDR2 from the germline V gene are LNHDA and SQIVND (reference sequence). The CDR3 consists of 14 residues. For the CDR3, the DNA is TGTGCCAGTAGAGCGGGACTTACTTACAATGAGCAGTTCTTC. It encodes CASRAGLTYNEQFF.

The chain couples TRBV5-6 to TRBJ1-5; D possibly corresponds to TRBD1 (5 bases). The germline V gene encodes CDR1 SGHDT and CDR2 YYEEEE. Trimming removed 4 bases at V and 7 bases at J, with 18 bases between. This CDR3 is 15 amino acids long. For the CDR3, the DNA is TGTGCCAGCAGCCAAATAAGGGGAGGTTCGCAGCCCCAGCATTTT. Translating it yields CASSQIRGGSQPQHF.

The sample holds a few counts of this clone. The chain couples TRBV27 to TRBJ2-2, with D possibly TRBD2 on 6 matching bases. The V gene lost 1 base and the J gene lost 0 bases, with 15 bases spanning the gap. This CDR3 has 18 residues. Germline values: CDR1 MNHEY, CDR2 SMNVEV (reference sequence). CDR3 coding DNA: TGTGCCAGCAGTTTATTCCGCCCCGGGGGAACGAACACCGGGGAGCTGTTTTTT. Amino acid sequence: CASSLFRPGGTNTGELFF.

This clone has just a few counts. The chain has TRBV28 and TRBJ1-6, with D possibly being TRBD1 (6 bases). CDR3 size: 16 residues. V was clipped by 6 bases and J by 5 bases, with 17 bases between them. Germline CDR1 and CDR2: MDHEN and SYDVKM. The CDR3 DNA reads TGTGCCAGCAGCCCTGAACAGGGCCCCAATAATTCACCCCTCCACTTT. Its translation: CASSPEQGPNNSPLHF.

This sequence joins TRBV3-1 (or the pseudogene TRBV3-2) and TRBJ1-5; 7 bases agree with TRBD1. The V and J ends lost 3 bases and 7 bases, in that order; junction bases with no gene match: 9. The length of the CDR3 is 15 residues. The germline gives CDR1 LGHDT, CDR2 YNNKEL (reference sequence). Written as DNA, the CDR3 is TGTGCCAGCAGCCAGTTTCCAGGGGGAGGACAGCCCCAGCATTTT. As protein: CASSQFPGGGQPQHF.

This clone was observed at least ten times. Additional DNA sequences in this sample encode the identical CDR3. V usage is TRBV6-5 and J usage is TRBJ2-2, with D uncertain. CDR1 is MNHEY and CDR2 is SVGAGI in the germline V gene. Trimming cost V 2 bases and J 5 bases, with 6 bases left between them. This CDR3 contains 13 residues. The CDR3 DNA sequence: TGTGCCAGCAGTTACCAGGATACCGGGGAGCTGTTTTTT. Translation gives CASSYQDTGELFF.

This chain links TRBV5-6 with TRBJ1-2; the D gene is possibly TRBD1 (5 bases). The CDR3 has 17 residues. Trimming removed 4 bases from V and 5 bases from J, with 24 bases in between. The germline gives CDR1 SGHDT, CDR2 YYEEEE. The CDR3 sequence: CASSPKFGTLREYGYTF. CDR3 in DNA: TGTGCCAGCAGCCCAAAATTCGGGACTTTGAGAGAATATGGCTACACCTTC.